This T cell receptor beta chain was identified during a study of T cell repertoires in cytomegalovirus infection. Study at large: An indication of both CMV infection and matching HLA type came from public TCR beta signatures.

Germline V gene lookup returns CDR1 SEHNR and CDR2 FQNEAQ (reference sequence). This CDR3 is built from 15 residues. V shed 5 bases and J shed 2 bases, with 16 bases lying between them. This clonotype has only a few counts. Its specificity is not known. General observations from the study: Clonotype analysis showed dominance of the ex vivo response by HLA-C-restricted CMV-specific TCR beta clonotypes.

TCRdb analysed the reads with MiXCR anew, one entry per CDR3 protein. The data show under 300,000 distinct CDR3 sequences, about a sixth seen once. This clonotype was obtained from a human donor in good health (CMV status not recorded). Some clones in this sample may be carry-over from other donors' samples. The rearrangement links TRBV7-9 to TRBJ2-7; D might be TRBD1 (6 bases). The material sequenced was CD8+ T cells from PBMCs. CDR3 DNA sequence: TGTGCCAGCAGCGGTAAAGGGGGAAAAACCTACGAGCAGTACTTC. Its translation is CASSGKGGKTYEQYF.